The 29 T cell receptor beta chains below all came from one sample that was sequenced in a study of identical twins. Using its own MiXCR run on the 5' RACE reads, TCRdb lists one record per CDR3 protein. This table holds 700,000 or so distinct CDR3 sequences, roughly 20% found once. These data also featured in a second study, about T cells expressing NK-cell markers.

Sample: PBMCs. Receptors originate from a woman aged 18-29 years in good health.

The gene calls are TRBV12-3 or TRBV12-4 and TRBJ2-1, with D possibly TRBD1 on 6 matching bases. Trimming left V 7 bases short and J 2 bases short, with 9 bases between. The CDR3 runs to 13 residues. CDR3 nucleotide sequence: TGTGCCAGCACCCGGACAGCCTACAATGAGCAGTTCTTC. Its protein is CASTRTAYNEQFF.

This clonotype was counted between two and nine times. The J gene is TRBJ2-3, the V gene TRBV21-1. TRBV21-1 is listed as a pseudogene. The CDR3 is 15 amino acids. The CDR3 DNA sequence: TGTGCCAGCAGCAGCTATAAGGTCACGACAGATACGCAGTATTTT. Protein sequence: CASSSYKVTTDTQYF.

The chain joins TRBV6-5 to TRBJ2-5, with 14 positions matching TRBD2. The CDR3 runs to 14 residues. Germline trimming cut 10 bases from V and 7 bases from J; bases unmatched to any gene: 8. Germline loops: CDR1 MNHEY, CDR2 SVGAGI. As DNA, the CDR3 is TGTGCCACCCAGACTAGCGGGGGGGCCGGGACCCAGTACTTC. Its translation: CATQTSGGAGTQYF.

The table lists this clonotype with many counts. The CDR3 here is CASSSWTTGNEQFF. The CDR3 DNA is TGTGCCAGCAGTTCCTGGACGACGGGGAATGAGCAGTTCTTC. The chain employs TRBV12-3 or TRBV12-4 and TRBJ2-1, with D perhaps matching TRBD2 (5 bases). Trimming cost V 4 bases and J 7 bases, with 14 bases left between them. The CDR3 consists of 14 residues.

The gene calls are TRBV12-3 or TRBV12-4 and TRBJ2-5; D not certain. The CDR3 is 13 amino acids. Between the trimmed V and J ends, which lost 6 bases and 5 bases, there was a span of 13 bases. For the CDR3, the DNA is TGTGCCAGCAGCCTAACAGCCCCCGAGACCCAGTACTTC. This sequence encodes CASSLTAPETQYF.

The V and J genes are TRBV3-1 and TRBJ1-2, with D unresolved. This CDR3 has 14 amino acids. CDR1 is LGHDT, CDR2 YNNKEL, per germline (reference sequence). V was trimmed by 2 bases and J by 3 bases, leaving 10 bases between them. The CDR3 region is CASSQSDGYYGYTF. Here the CDR3 DNA reads TGTGCCAGCAGCCAATCGGACGGTTACTATGGCTACACCTTC. Drawing the rest from reference TRBV3-1 and TRBJ1-2, the complete variable domain is DTAVSQTPKYLVTQMGNDKSIKCEQNLGHDTMYWYKQDSKKFLKIMFSYNNKELIINETVPNRFSPKSPDKAHLNLHINSLELGDSAVYFCASSQSDGYYGYTFGSGTRLTVV.

J is TRBJ2-7 and V is TRBV20-1, with 7 nucleotides matching TRBD2. The CDR3 sequence is 14 residues long. Germline V gene data show CDR1 as DFQATT and CDR2 as SNEGSKA (reference sequence). J was trimmed by 3 bases and V by 3 bases; bases with no gene match: 8. CDR3 coding DNA: TGCAGTGCTAGGAGTCTAGCGGACCACTACGAGCAGTACTTC. Amino acid sequence: CSARSLADHYEQYF.

The chain uses TRBV24-1 and TRBJ1-2; no clear D. V was trimmed by 9 bases and J by 0 bases, leaving 16 bases between them. Germline CDR1 reads KGHDR; CDR2 reads SFDVKD. This CDR3 comprises 15 residues. This chain's CDR3 is CATPLGVISNYGYTF. In DNA form, the CDR3 reads TGTGCCACCCCTCTTGGGGTGATCTCTAACTATGGCTACACCTTC.

This clonotype has a count of ten or more. The gene calls are TRBV29-1 and TRBJ2-3; D gene unclear. The length of the CDR3 is 11 residues. In germline, CDR1 is SQVTM, CDR2 ANQGSEA. V lost 5 bases and J 3 bases, leaving 6 bases between the germline ends. CDR3 protein: CSVTSTDTQYF. CDR3 coding DNA: TGCAGCGTTACCTCAACAGATACGCAGTATTTT.

The sample holds a few counts of this clonotype. Written as DNA, the CDR3 is TGCAGTGCTAGAGATCTCGGGGGACTAGCGGGAGGATGGGAGACCCAGTACTTC. Translation: CSARDLGGLAGGWETQYF. The genes are TRBV20-1 and TRBJ2-5, with 15 bases aligning to TRBD2. This CDR3 region has 18 residues. V lost 0 bases and J lost 5; bases outside the gene matches: 10. The V gene's germline CDR1 is DFQATT and CDR2 SNEGSKA (reference sequence).

In this sample, this clonotype turned up a few times. J is TRBJ1-1 and V is TRBV12-3 or TRBV12-4, with no clear D. V gave up 3 bases and J gave up 10 bases, with 9 bases separating them. This CDR3 has 11 residues. The CDR3: CASSFSPRAFF. In DNA form, the CDR3 reads TGTGCCAGCAGTTTCAGTCCGCGAGCTTTCTTT.

The chain combines TRBV7-9 with TRBJ2-7, with 8 bases that match TRBD2. This CDR3 is built from 14 residues. Losses at the gene ends were 2 bases for V and 7 bases for J; bases not matched to a gene: 7. The germline V gene has CDR1 SEHNR and CDR2 FQNEAQ (reference sequence). In DNA form, the CDR3 reads TGTGCCAGCAGCTTACTACTAGCGGTAGGGGAGCAGTACTTC. The encoded protein is CASSLLLAVGEQYF.

The chain has TRBV6-5 and TRBJ2-7; maybe TRBD1 (5 bases). The CDR3 extends over 14 amino acids. V shed 0 bases and J shed 5 bases, with 11 bases lying between them. Germline CDR1 and CDR2: MNHEY and SVGAGI. CDR3: CASSYSTGGNEQYF. CDR3 coding DNA: TGTGCCAGCAGTTACTCAACAGGTGGGAACGAGCAGTACTTC.

The genes are TRBV20-1 and TRBJ2-7, with 10 bases fitting TRBD1. V shed 4 bases and J 5 bases; nucleotides not matched to a gene: 8. Germline loops: CDR1 DFQATT, CDR2 SNEGSKA (reference sequence). This CDR3 is built from 14 residues. CDR3 nucleotide sequence: TGCAGTGCTACCCGGACAGGGGGAGGCCACGAGCAGTACTTC. The encoded protein is CSATRTGGGHEQYF.

There are many counts of this clonotype. This chain uses TRBV7-2 with TRBJ2-2; D gene ambiguous. Between the trimmed V and J ends, which lost 2 bases and 3 bases, there was a span of 7 bases. This CDR3 is 14 amino acids long. Per the germline V gene, CDR1 is SGHTA and CDR2 is FQGNSA. Here the CDR3 reads CASSLSLDTGELFF. The CDR3 DNA is TGTGCCAGCAGCTTAAGCCTCGACACCGGGGAGCTGTTTTTT.

This clonotype was counted only a few times. The chain links TRBV9 to TRBJ2-7; no clear D. The CDR3 has 12 amino acids. Trimming took 1 base from V and 1 from J, leaving 3 bases between them. Germline V gene data show CDR1 as SGDLS and CDR2 as YYNGEE. CDR3 loop: CASSVWSYEQYF. DNA for the CDR3: TGTGCCAGCAGCGTATGGTCCTACGAGCAGTACTTC.

The chain uses TRBV5-1 and TRBJ2-1, with 13 positions matching TRBD2. CDR1 and CDR2 (germline): SGHRS, YFSETQ. The CDR3 loop spans 15 amino acids. The junction had 5 bases not matched to a gene; V was cut back by 9 bases and J by 2 bases. The CDR3 spells CATAGLAGPYNEQFF. The DNA of the CDR3 is TGCGCCACAGCGGGACTAGCGGGGCCCTACAATGAGCAGTTCTTC.

This chain joins TRBV7-2 and TRBJ2-2; no reliable D call. Trimming removed 3 bases from V and 2 bases from J, with 7 bases in between. This CDR3 contains 14 residues. Germline V gene data show CDR1 as SGHTA and CDR2 as FQGNSA. The CDR3, as DNA: TGTGCCAGCAGCTTGAACCCCAACACCGGGGAGCTGTTTTTT. Amino acid sequence: CASSLNPNTGELFF.

The rearrangement links TRBV5-8 to TRBJ2-1; D perhaps matches TRBD2 (6 bases). The CDR3 totals 13 residues. V was trimmed by 6 bases and J by 9 bases, leaving 16 bases between them. Germline V gene sequence: CDR1 SGHTS, CDR2 YDEGEE. CDR3 sequence reads: CASKFGAGGEQFF. In nucleotides, the CDR3 is TGTGCCAGCAAGTTCGGAGCCGGGGGTGAGCAGTTCTTC.

This clonotype occurred many times. The V call is TRBV7-8, the J call TRBJ2-7; 9 bases agree with TRBD2. This CDR3 is built from 16 residues. Germline assignment: CDR1 SGHVS and CDR2 FQNEAQ. The V segment lost 1 base and the J segment 4 bases; nucleotides outside the gene matches: 8. In DNA, the CDR3 is TGTGCCAGCAGCTTAGATTTGGGTAGCGGGAGTTACGAGCAGTACTTC. Translated, it gives CASSLDLGSGSYEQYF.

This rearrangement joins TRBV15 to TRBJ2-7; D is perhaps TRBD2 (7 bases). Trimming stripped 8 bases from V and 4 bases from J, with 21 bases between. This CDR3 has 15 residues. Germline V lookup: CDR1 LNHNV, CDR2 YYDKDF (reference sequence). The CDR3 sequence is CATAGASFPFYEQYF. As DNA, the CDR3 is TGTGCCACCGCGGGGGCCTCATTTCCCTTTTACGAGCAGTACTTC.

The chain links TRBV6-1 to TRBJ2-4; D gene uncertain. Germline CDR1 MNHNS, CDR2 SASEGT. The CDR3 is 15 amino acids. Trimming stripped 6 bases from V and 0 bases from J, with 12 bases between. Here the CDR3 reads CASRLTAIAKNIQYF. CDR3 nucleotide sequence: TGTGCCAGCAGGCTGACGGCGATAGCCAAAAACATTCAGTACTTC.

The table lists this clonotype with a few counts. The CDR3: CSARGRAGGVWQMRNEQFF. CDR3 DNA: TGCAGTGCTCGAGGACGGGCAGGGGGGGTATGGCAGATGAGGAATGAGCAGTTCTTC. The chain joins TRBV20-1 to TRBJ2-1, with D perhaps assigned TRBD1 or TRBD2 (7 bases each). The CDR3 has 19 amino acids. With 5 bases removed from V and 7 bases from J, the gap between germline ends came to 33 bases. From germline, CDR1 is DFQATT and CDR2 SNEGSKA (reference sequence).

V usage is TRBV5-1 and J usage is TRBJ2-7, with TRBD2 matching 9 bases. V lost 1 base, J lost 4 bases, and 6 bases stayed unmatched. The CDR3 totals 15 residues. CDR1 SGHRS and CDR2 YFSETQ come from the germline V gene. DNA for the CDR3: TGCGCCAGCAGCTTGAGTAGCGGGAGATCGTACGAGCAGTACTTC. This translates into CASSLSSGRSYEQYF.

This clonotype has a handful of counts. V gene TRBV7-2 combines with J gene TRBJ2-1; 7 bases align to TRBD2. Losses at the gene ends were 4 bases for V and 9 bases for J; bases not matched to a gene: 6. Germline CDR1 SGHTA, CDR2 FQGNSA. The CDR3 totals 13 residues. The CDR3 region is CASSWSGKVEQFF. Here the CDR3 DNA reads TGTGCCAGCAGCTGGAGCGGGAAGGTTGAGCAGTTCTTC.

This rearrangement joins TRBV4-3 to TRBJ2-5; D gene unclear. Trimming removed 1 base from V and 7 bases from J, with 19 bases in between. The CDR3 is 16 residues long. Germline V gives CDR1 LGHNA, CDR2 YSLEER. The CDR3 reads CASSQGIYEQWGTQYF. The CDR3 DNA reads as TGCGCCAGCAGCCAAGGGATTTACGAACAGTGGGGGACCCAGTACTTC.

V usage is TRBV5-6 and J usage is TRBJ2-7; D may be TRBD1 or TRBD2 (5 bases each). With 5 bases removed from V and 1 base from J, the gap between germline ends came to 16 bases. The length of the CDR3 is 15 residues. Germline values: CDR1 SGHDT, CDR2 YYEEEE. CDR3 coding DNA: TGTGCCAGCAGTACCGGGACGGTGATTTCCTACGAGCAGTACTTC. Its translation: CASSTGTVISYEQYF.

This chain uses TRBV24-1 with TRBJ1-2; perhaps TRBD1 as D (5 bases). The V end lost 3 bases, the J end lost 4 bases, and 17 bases lay between the germline ends. CDR3 length: 16 amino acids. Germline V lookup: CDR1 KGHDR, CDR2 SFDVKD. The CDR3 reads CATSDSRQGWGYGYTF. The CDR3, as DNA: TGTGCCACCAGTGATAGCCGCCAGGGCTGGGGCTATGGCTACACCTTC.

This rearrangement joins TRBV29-1 to TRBJ1-1; D uncertain. The germline V gene encodes CDR1 SQVTM and CDR2 ANQGSEA. V was trimmed by 5 bases and J by 4 bases, leaving 5 bases between them. CDR3 length: 10 residues. The CDR3 bases are TGCAGCGTTTGGTCCACTGAAGCTTTCTTT. Translating it yields CSVWSTEAFF.